Shown below are 16 T cell receptor beta chains from a single sample sequenced in a study of type 1 regulatory T cells. TCRdb reanalysed the reads using MiXCR and keeps one entry per CDR3 protein. The profile shows approximately 90,000 distinct CDR3 sequences, 31% of them singletons. Source material: CD4+ T cells, either the whole sample or a sorted fraction (not recorded which). These receptor sequences come from a human donor in good health.

The CDR3 coding sequence is TGTGCCAGCAGCTTTGTAGCTGGGGAGACCCAGTACTTC. Translating gives CASSFVAGETQYF. The V gene is TRBV7-2, the J gene TRBJ2-5, with D unclear. From germline, CDR1 is SGHTA and CDR2 FQGNSA. The CDR3 totals 13 residues. Trimming left V 3 bases short and J 5 bases short, with 10 bases between.

The genes are TRBV29-1 and TRBJ2-1, with D perhaps matching TRBD2 (6 bases). Germline CDR1 is SQVTM and CDR2 is ANQGSEA. Trimming took 5 bases from V and 4 from J, leaving 18 bases between them. The CDR3 sequence is 15 residues long. The CDR3, as DNA: TGCAGCGTTTTGGGAGGCATGACCTTATACAATGAGCAGTTCTTC. Protein sequence: CSVLGGMTLYNEQFF.

This clonotype was seen more than once but under ten times. The chain employs TRBV7-2 and TRBJ1-6; tentatively, D is TRBD1 (6 bases). V gave up 2 bases and J gave up 10 bases, with 15 bases separating them. This CDR3 contains 15 residues. Per germline, CDR1 SGHTA and CDR2 FQGNSA. CDR3 sequence: CASSLLVSGDSPLHF. The CDR3, as DNA: TGTGCCAGCAGCTTATTAGTTTCAGGGGACTCACCCCTCCACTTT.

The chain is built from TRBV20-1 and TRBJ1-1; 9 nucleotides align to TRBD1. Per germline, CDR1 DFQATT and CDR2 SNEGSKA (reference sequence). Trimming took 7 bases from V and 4 from J; bases not matched to a gene: 1. This CDR3 contains 11 residues. The CDR3 nucleotides are TGCAGTGGACAGGGGGGCACTGAAGCTTTCTTT. Amino acid sequence: CSGQGGTEAFF.

There are a few counts of this clonotype. J is TRBJ2-5 and V is TRBV5-1; 11 bases align to TRBD2. V shed 3 bases and J 2 bases; nucleotides not matched to a gene: 6. The CDR3 has 16 amino acids. Germline CDR1 is SGHRS and CDR2 is YFSETQ. CDR3 region: CASSSGTSGRQETQYF. Here the CDR3 DNA reads TGCGCCAGCAGCTCTGGGACTAGCGGCCGACAAGAGACCCAGTACTTC.

CDR3 in amino acids: CASRPGEGASAKNIQYF. The CDR3 nucleotides read TGTGCCAGCAGGCCCGGCGAGGGCGCCTCGGCCAAAAACATTCAGTACTTC. The V gene is TRBV6-5, the J gene TRBJ2-4; tentatively, D is TRBD2 (5 bases). Trimming removed 6 bases from V and 1 base from J, with 19 bases in between. The CDR3 has 17 amino acids. Germline V lookup: CDR1 MNHEY, CDR2 SVGAGI.

The chain combines TRBV18 with TRBJ1-4; D not resolved. This CDR3 has 14 amino acids. Germline CDR1 is KGHSH and CDR2 is LQKENI. Trimming cost V 3 bases and J 3 bases, with 8 bases left between them. In DNA, the CDR3 is TGTGCCAGCTCACCTGATGCGGCTAATGAAAAACTGTTTTTT. It codes for CASSPDAANEKLFF.

The sample holds many counts of this clonotype. The V gene is TRBV7-9, the J gene TRBJ2-7; 10 bases are shared with TRBD2. The CDR3 consists of 14 residues. Looked up from germline, CDR1 is SEHNR and CDR2 is FQNEAQ (reference sequence). The J segment lost 4 bases and the V segment lost 4 bases, leaving 4 bases of the junction unmatched. In nucleotides, the CDR3 is TGTGCCAGCAGCTCCGGGACTAGCGCATACGAGCAGTACTTC. Translation: CASSSGTSAYEQYF.

This chain connects TRBV3-1 to TRBJ2-7; D is uncertain. V was pared by 5 bases and J by 2 bases, with 7 bases between. Per germline, CDR1 LGHDT and CDR2 YNNKEL (reference sequence). The CDR3 has 12 amino acids. CDR3: CASSFLTYEQYF. The CDR3 DNA reads TGTGCCAGCAGCTTTCTAACCTACGAGCAGTACTTC.

Concerning this clonotype itself: An end of the junction does not agree with germline; a read error may underlie this. The rearrangement joins TRBV7-9 to TRBJ1-2, with D tentatively TRBD1 (5 bases). The CDR3 is 12 amino acids. CDR1 is SEHNR, CDR2 FQNEAQ, per germline (reference sequence). The CDR3 nucleotides are TGTGCCAGCAGCTTAGGAGGGGCTGGCTGCACCTTC. It codes for CASSLGGAGCTF.

The genes are TRBV4-3 and TRBJ1-2; perhaps TRBD1 as D (6 bases). Trimming took off 0 bases at V and 4 bases at J, with 12 bases between the two ends. Germline CDR1 LGHNA, CDR2 YSLEER. The CDR3 totals 15 residues. CDR3 bases: TGCGCCAGCAGCCAAGATCAGGGGCGGACCTATGGCTACACCTTC. Residues: CASSQDQGRTYGYTF.

This chain joins TRBV20-1 and TRBJ2-2; 12 bases are shared with TRBD2. From germline, CDR1 is DFQATT and CDR2 SNEGSKA (reference sequence). V was pared by 0 bases and J by 5 bases, with 10 bases of the junction left unmatched. The CDR3 has 18 residues. In DNA form, the CDR3 reads TGCAGTGCTAGAGATCGGGCTAGCGGGAGGGCGGGGACCGGGGAGCTGTTTTTT. It encodes CSARDRASGRAGTGELFF.

This clonotype was counted between two and nine times. The J gene is TRBJ2-1, the V gene TRBV20-1; 9 nucleotides line up with TRBD2. The CDR3 sequence is 14 residues long. CDR1 is DFQATT, CDR2 SNEGSKA, per germline (reference sequence). The V and J ends lost 2 bases and 5 bases, in that order; junction bases with no gene match: 4. The CDR3 sequence is CSARLAGLNNEQFF. The CDR3, as DNA: TGCAGTGCTAGACTAGCGGGACTTAACAATGAGCAGTTCTTC.

The V call is TRBV20-1, the J call TRBJ2-2; 12 nucleotides align to TRBD1. Trimming cost V 6 bases and J 5 bases; bases outside gene matches: 7. Germline V gives CDR1 DFQATT, CDR2 SNEGSKA (reference sequence). The CDR3 sequence is 15 residues long. CDR3 in DNA: TGCAGTGCCGACCCGGGACAGGGGGCGACCGGGGAGCTGTTTTTT. Its translation: CSADPGQGATGELFF.

V and J are TRBV18 and TRBJ2-7, with unresolved D. Trimming took off 3 bases at V and 1 base at J, with 13 bases between the two ends. Germline V gives CDR1 KGHSH, CDR2 LQKENI. The CDR3 sequence is 15 residues long. In nucleotides, the CDR3 is TGTGCCAGCTCACCTTCGGCGGAGACGTCCTACGAGCAGTACTTC. Its translation is CASSPSAETSYEQYF.

This clonotype was seen more than once but under ten times. The CDR3 region is CASSSRGWTEAFF. CDR3 in DNA: TGTGCCAGCAGTTCCAGGGGGTGGACTGAAGCTTTCTTT. The V gene is TRBV6-2 or TRBV6-3, the J gene TRBJ1-1; 7 nucleotides agree with TRBD1. CDR1 and CDR2 (germline): MNHEY, SVGEGT. V lost 4 bases, J lost 5 bases, and 4 bases stayed unmatched. The CDR3 length is 13 residues.